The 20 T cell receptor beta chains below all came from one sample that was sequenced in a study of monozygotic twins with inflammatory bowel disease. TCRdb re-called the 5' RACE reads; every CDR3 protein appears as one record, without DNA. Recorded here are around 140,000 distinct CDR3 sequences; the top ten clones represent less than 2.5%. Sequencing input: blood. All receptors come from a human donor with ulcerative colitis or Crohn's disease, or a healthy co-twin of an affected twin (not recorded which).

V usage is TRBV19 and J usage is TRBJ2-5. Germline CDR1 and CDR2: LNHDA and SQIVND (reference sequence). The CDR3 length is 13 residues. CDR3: CASSIAGQETQYF.

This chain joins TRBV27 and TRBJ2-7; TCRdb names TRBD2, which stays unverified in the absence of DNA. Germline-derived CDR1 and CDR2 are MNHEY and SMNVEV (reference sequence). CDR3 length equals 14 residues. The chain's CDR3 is CASSYRGPRHEQYF.

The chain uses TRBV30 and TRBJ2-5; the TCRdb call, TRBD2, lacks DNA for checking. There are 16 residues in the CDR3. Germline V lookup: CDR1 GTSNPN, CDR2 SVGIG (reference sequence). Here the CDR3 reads CAWSVGTRALQETQYF.

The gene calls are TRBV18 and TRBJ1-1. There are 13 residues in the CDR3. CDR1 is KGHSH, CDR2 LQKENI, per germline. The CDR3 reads CASSPDMNTEAFF.

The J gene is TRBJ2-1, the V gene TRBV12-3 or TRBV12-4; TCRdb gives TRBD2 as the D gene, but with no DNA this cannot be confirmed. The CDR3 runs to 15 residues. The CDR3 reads CASSGIASSYNEQFF.

The CDR3: CASSVDTGTYEQYF. This chain links TRBV7-9 with TRBJ2-7; the TCRdb call, TRBD1, lacks DNA for checking. The CDR3 extends over 14 amino acids. Germline assignment: CDR1 SEHNR and CDR2 FQNEAQ (reference sequence). Looking up the rest from reference TRBV7-9 and TRBJ2-7 gives the full variable domain: DTGVSQNPRHKITKRGQNVTFRCDPISEHNRLYWYRQTLGQGPEFLTYFQNEAQLEKSRLLSDRFSAERPKGSFSTLEIQRTEQGDSAMYLCASSVDTGTYEQYFGPGTRLTVT.

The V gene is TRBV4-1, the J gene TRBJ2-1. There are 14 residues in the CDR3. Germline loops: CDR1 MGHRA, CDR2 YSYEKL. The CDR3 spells CASSQDYGVGEQFF.

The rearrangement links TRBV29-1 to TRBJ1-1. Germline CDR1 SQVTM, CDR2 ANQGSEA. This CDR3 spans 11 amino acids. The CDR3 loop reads CSVANWMEAFF.

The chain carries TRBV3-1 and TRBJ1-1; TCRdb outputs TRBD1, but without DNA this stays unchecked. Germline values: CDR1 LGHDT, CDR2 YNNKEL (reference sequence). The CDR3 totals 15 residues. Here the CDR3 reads CASSPTKGGNTEAFF.

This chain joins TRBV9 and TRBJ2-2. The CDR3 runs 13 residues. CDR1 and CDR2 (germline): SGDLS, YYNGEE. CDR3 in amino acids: CASSPIGRGELFF. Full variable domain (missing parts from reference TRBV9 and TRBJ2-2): DSGVTQTPKHLITATGQRVTLRCSPRSGDLSVYWYQQSLDQGLQFLIQYYNGEERAKGNILERFSAQQFPDLHSELNLSSLELGDSALYFCASSPIGRGELFFGEGSRLTVL.

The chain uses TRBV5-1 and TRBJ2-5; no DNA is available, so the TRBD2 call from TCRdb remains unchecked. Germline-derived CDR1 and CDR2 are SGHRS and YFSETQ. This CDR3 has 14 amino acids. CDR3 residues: CASSSLAGVETQYF. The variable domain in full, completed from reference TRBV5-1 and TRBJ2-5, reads KAGVTQTPRYLIKTRGQQVTLSCSPISGHRSVSWYQQTPGQGLQFLFEYFSETQRNKGNFPGRFSGRQFSNSRSEMNVSTLELGDSALYLCASSSLAGVETQYFGPGTRLLVL.

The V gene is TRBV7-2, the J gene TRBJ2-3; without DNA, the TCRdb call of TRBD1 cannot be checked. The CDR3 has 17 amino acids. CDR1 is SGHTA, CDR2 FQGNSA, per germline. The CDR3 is CASSLALTGGRTDTQYF.

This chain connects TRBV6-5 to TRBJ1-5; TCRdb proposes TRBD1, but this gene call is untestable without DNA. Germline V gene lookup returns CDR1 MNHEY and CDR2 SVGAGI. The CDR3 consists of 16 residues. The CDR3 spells CASSYSGQVPNQPQHF.

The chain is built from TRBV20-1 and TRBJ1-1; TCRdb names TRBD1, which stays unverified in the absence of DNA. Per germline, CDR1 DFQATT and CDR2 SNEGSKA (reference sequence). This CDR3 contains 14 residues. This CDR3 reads CSASQQGRGTEAFF.

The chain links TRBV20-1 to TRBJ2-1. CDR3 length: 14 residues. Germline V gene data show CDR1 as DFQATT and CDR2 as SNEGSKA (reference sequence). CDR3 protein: CSARASPTYNEQFF.

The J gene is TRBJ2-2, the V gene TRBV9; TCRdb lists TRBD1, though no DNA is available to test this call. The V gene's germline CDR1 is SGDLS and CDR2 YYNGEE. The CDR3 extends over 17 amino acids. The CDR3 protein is CASSVAIGQLNTGELFF.

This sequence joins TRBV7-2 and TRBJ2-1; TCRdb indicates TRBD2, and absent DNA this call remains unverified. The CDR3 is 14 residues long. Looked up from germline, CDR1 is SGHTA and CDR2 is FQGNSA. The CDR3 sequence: CASSLVGRANEQFF.

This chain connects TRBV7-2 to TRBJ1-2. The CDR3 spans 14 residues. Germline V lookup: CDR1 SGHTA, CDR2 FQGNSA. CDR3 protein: CASSLGTTNYGYTF. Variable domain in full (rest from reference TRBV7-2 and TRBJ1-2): GAGVSQSPSNKVTEKGKDVELRCDPISGHTALYWYRQSLGQGLEFLIYFQGNSAPDKSGLPSDRFSAERTGGSVSTLTIQRTQQEDSAVYLCASSLGTTNYGYTFGSGTRLTVV.

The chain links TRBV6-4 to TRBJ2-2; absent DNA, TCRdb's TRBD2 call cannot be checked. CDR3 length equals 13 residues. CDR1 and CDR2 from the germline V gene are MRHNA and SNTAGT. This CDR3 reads CASSGTSTGELFF.

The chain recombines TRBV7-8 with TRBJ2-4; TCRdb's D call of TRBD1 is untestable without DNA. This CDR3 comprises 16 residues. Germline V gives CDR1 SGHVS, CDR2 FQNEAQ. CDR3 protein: CASSLGRGTGRYIQYF.